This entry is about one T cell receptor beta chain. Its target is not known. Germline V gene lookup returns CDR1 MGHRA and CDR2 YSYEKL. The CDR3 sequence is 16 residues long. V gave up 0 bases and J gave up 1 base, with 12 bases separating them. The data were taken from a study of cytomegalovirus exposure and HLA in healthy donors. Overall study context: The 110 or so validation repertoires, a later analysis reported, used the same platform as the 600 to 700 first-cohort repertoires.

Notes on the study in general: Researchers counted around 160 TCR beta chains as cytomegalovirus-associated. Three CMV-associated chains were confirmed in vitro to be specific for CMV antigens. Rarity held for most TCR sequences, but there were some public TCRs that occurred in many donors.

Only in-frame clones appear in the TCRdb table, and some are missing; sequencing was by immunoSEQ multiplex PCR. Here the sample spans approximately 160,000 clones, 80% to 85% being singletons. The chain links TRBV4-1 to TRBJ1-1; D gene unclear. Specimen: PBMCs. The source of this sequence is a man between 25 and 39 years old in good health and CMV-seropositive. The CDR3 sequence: CASSQEIPGGNTEAFF. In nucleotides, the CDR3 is TGCGCCAGCAGCCAAGAGATCCCAGGAGGGAACACTGAAGCTTTCTTT.